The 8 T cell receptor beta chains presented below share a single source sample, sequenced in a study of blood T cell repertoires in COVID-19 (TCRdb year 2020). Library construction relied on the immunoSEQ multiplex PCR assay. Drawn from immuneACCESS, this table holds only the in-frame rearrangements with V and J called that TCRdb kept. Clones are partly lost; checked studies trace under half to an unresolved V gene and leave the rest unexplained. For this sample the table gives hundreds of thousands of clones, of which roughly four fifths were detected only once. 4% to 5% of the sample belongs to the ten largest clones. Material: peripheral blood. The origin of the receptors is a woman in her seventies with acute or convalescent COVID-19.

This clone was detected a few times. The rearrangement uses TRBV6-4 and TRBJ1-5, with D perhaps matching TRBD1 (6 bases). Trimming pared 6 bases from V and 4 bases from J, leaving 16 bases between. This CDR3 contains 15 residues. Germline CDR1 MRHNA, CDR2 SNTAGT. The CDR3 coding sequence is TGTGCCAGCAGGCCGGACAGCCGAAGTAATCAGCCCCAGCATTTT. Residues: CASRPDSRSNQPQHF.

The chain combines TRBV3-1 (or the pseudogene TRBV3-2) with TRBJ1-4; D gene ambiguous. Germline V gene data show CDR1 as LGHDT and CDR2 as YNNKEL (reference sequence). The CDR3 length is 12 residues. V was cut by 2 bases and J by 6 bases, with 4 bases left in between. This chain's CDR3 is CASSQRDEKLFF. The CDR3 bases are TGTGCCAGCAGCCAACGGGATGAAAAACTGTTTTTT.

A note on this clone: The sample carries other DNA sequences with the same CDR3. The CDR3 region has the DNA TGTGCCAGCTCACCCGGACTAGCGGGGGGCACAGATACGCAGTATTTT. This sequence encodes CASSPGLAGGTDTQYF. This chain uses TRBV18 with TRBJ2-3; TRBD2 matches at 13 bases. The CDR3 is made up of 16 amino acids. Germline trimming cut 3 bases from V and 1 base from J; bases unmatched to any gene: 1. Germline V gene sequence: CDR1 KGHSH, CDR2 LQKENI.

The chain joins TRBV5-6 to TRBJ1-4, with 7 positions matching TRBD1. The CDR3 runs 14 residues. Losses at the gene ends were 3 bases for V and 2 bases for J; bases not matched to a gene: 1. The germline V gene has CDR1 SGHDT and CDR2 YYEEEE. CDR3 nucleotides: TGTGCCAGCAGCTCGACAGGGACTAATGAAAAACTGTTTTTT. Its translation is CASSSTGTNEKLFF.

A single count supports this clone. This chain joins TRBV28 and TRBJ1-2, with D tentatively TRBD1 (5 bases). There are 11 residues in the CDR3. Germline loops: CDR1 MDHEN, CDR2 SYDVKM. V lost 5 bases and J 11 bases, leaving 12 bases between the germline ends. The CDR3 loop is CASSRGFWYTF. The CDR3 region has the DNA TGTGCCAGCAGTCGGGGGTTTTGGTACACCTTC.

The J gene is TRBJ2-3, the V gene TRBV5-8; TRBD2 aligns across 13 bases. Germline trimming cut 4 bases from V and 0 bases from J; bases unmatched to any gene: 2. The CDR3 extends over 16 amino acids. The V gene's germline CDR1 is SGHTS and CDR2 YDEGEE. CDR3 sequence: CASSPGLAGSTDTQYF. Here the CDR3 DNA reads TGTGCCAGCAGCCCGGGACTAGCGGGGAGCACAGATACGCAGTATTTT.

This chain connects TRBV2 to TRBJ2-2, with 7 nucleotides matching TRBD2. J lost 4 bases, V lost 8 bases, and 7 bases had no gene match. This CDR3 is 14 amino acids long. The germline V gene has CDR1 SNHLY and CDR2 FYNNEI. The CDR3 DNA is TGTGCCAGCTTCTCGACGGGGGGCACCGGGGAGCTGTTTTTT. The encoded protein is CASFSTGGTGELFF. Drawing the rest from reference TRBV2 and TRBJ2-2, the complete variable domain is EPEVTQTPSHQVTQMGQEVILRCVPISNHLYFYWYRQILGQKVEFLVSFYNNEISEKSEIFDDQFSVERPDGSNFTLKIRSTKLEDSAMYFCASFSTGGTGELFFGEGSRLTVL.

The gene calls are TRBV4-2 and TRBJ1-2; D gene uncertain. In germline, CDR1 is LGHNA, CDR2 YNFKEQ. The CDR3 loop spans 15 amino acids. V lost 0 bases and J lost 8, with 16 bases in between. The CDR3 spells CASSQDRTGSGGYTF. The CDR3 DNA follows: TGTGCCAGCAGCCAAGATCGGACTGGATCGGGAGGCTACACCTTC.